The 2 T cell receptor beta chains below were found in one sample sequenced in a study of T cells in Graves' hyperthyroidism and ophthalmopathy (dated by TCRdb to the late 2010s). Library method: multiplex PCR. These reads were obtained on an Illumina HiSeq 2000. Amplification of TCR beta CDR3 regions was carried out from RNA transcripts. The TCR CDR3 was subjected to a first round of RT-PCR using the HTBI primer set and the Qiagen OneStep RT-PCR kit. Through fastp at Q25 and MiXCR, TCRdb rebuilt clones from the public reads, retaining in-frame beta chains. Duplicate CDR3 protein sequences are folded into a single record with the most common DNA and genes. The sample table records about 500,000 distinct CDR3 sequences; about 15% of these occur just once. The ten top clones hold 25% to 35% of the sample. What was sequenced was blood. These receptors originate from a woman in her 30s with Graves' ophthalmopathy.

This clonotype was seen repeatedly, ten times or more. The rearrangement joins TRBV5-1 to TRBJ2-3; tentatively, D is TRBD2 (6 bases). The V end lost 2 bases, the J end lost 5 bases, and 12 bases lay between the germline ends. Germline values: CDR1 SGHRS, CDR2 YFSETQ. The CDR3 spans 14 residues. The CDR3 sequence: CASSLWGEKDTQYF. The DNA of the CDR3 is TGCGCCAGCAGCTTATGGGGGGAAAAAGATACGCAGTATTTT.

J is TRBJ2-3 and V is TRBV4-1, with 7 nucleotides matching TRBD1. The CDR3 has 16 amino acids. J gave up 3 bases and V 1 base, and 7 bases lay outside the gene matches. The germline CDR1 and CDR2 sequences are MGHRA and YSYEKL. CDR3 DNA sequence: TGCGCCAGCAGCCAAGGGCAACAGGGGTTAACAGATACGCAGTATTTT. Amino acids: CASSQGQQGLTDTQYF.